This T cell receptor (beta chain) was profiled in a study of cytomegalovirus exposure and HLA in healthy donors. In regard to this clone: Its antigen is still unknown.

Clones were read by immunoSEQ multiplex PCR, and TCRdb kept only the in-frame ones, dropping some. The repertoire holds under 250,000 clones, with around 86% as singletons. The CDR3 length is 15 residues. The junction had 5 bases not matched to a gene; V was cut back by 2 bases and J by 5 bases. CDR1 and CDR2 (germline): SGHAT, FQNNGV. Findings of the study overall: Reportedly, diagnosis of cytomegalovirus status by the classifier showed high specificity and sensitivity.

The rearrangement links TRBV11-2 to TRBJ2-1; 8 positions match TRBD2. The material sequenced was PBMCs. The TCR originated in a woman between 18 and 30 years old in good health and CMV-seropositive. CDR3 nucleotide sequence: TGTGCCAGCAGCTTACTAGCGGGTGCCGACAATGAGCAGTTCTTC. This codes for CASSLLAGADNEQFF.